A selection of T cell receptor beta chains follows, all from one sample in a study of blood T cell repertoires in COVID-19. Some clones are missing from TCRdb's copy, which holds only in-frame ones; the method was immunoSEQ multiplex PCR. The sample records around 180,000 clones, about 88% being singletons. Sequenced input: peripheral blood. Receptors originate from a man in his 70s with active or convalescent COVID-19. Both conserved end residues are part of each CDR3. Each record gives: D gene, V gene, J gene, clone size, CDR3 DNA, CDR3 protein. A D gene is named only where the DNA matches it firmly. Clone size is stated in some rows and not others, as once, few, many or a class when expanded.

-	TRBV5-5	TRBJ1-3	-	TGTGCCAGCACTCGGGACTGGGGATCTGGAAACACCATATATTTT	CASTRDWGSGNTIYF
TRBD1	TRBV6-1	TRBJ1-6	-	TGTGCCAGCAGTGAAGGGACAGGGAGTTCACCCCTCCACTTT	CASSEGTGSSPLHF
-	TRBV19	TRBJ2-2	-	TGTGCCAGTAGTTTGACAGGCGGCGGGGAGCTGTTTTTT	CASSLTGGGELFF
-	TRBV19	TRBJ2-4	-	TGTGCCAGTAGTATCGGCGAGGGCCCGGCCAAAAACATTCAGTACTTC	CASSIGEGPAKNIQYF
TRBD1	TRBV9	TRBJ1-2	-	TGTGCCAGCAGCGACGACCACCGGGACAGGGACAGCAGCACCTTC	CASSDDHRDRDSSTF
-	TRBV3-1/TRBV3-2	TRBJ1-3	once	TGTGCCAGCAGCCAAGATTTCCCCGAAACCGGGACACAGAACACTGGAAACACCATATATTTT	CASSQDFPETGTQNTGNTIYF
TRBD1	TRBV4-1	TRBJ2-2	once	TGCGCCAGCAGCCAAGGACAGGGTGGCGGGGAGCTGTTTTTT	CASSQGQGGGELFF
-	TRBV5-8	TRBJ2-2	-	TGTGCCAGCAGCTACACCGGCAGGGGAAACGGGGAGCTGTTTTTT	CASSYTGRGNGELFF
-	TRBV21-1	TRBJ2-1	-	TGTGCCAGCAGCAAAGCGCATAGGGTGGGAGTGTCGGACAATGAGCAGTTCTTC	CASSKAHRVGVSDNEQFF
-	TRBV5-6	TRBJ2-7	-	TGTGCCAGCAGCTTTAGCGCCGGCGGAATAGGGGGATTACGGTACGAGCAGTACTTC	CASSFSAGGIGGLRYEQYF
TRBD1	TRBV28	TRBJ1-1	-	TGTGCCAGCAGTTTAGACCTAGGACAGGGGAACACTGAAGCTTTCTTT	CASSLDLGQGNTEAFF
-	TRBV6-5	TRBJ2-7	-	TGTGCCAGCAGTTCGTTACAGGGATTGTCCTACGAGCAGTACTTC	CASSSLQGLSYEQYF
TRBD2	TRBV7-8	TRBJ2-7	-	TGTGCCAGCAGTCAGACTAGCGGATACGAGCAGTACTTC	CASSQTSGYEQYF
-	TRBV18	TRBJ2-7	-	TGTGCCAGCTCACCTCCCGGGCGGGCAACCTACGAGCAGTACTTC	CASSPPGRATYEQYF
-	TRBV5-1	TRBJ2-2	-	TGCGCCAGCAGCTTGGCCACACAGGGATCGGGCACCGGGGAGCTGTTTTTT	CASSLATQGSGTGELFF
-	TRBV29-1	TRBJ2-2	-	TGCAGCGTTGATATTACAAACACCGGGGAGCTGTTTTTT	CSVDITNTGELFF
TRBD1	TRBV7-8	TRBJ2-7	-	TGTGCCAGCAGCGAACAAGACAGGGGGTTTTACGAGCAGTACTTC	CASSEQDRGFYEQYF
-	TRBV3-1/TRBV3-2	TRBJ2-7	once	TGTGCCAGCAGCCCCTTCCAGAACGAGCAGTACTTC	CASSPFQNEQYF
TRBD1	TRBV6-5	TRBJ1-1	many	TGTGCCAGCAGTTGGGACAGGAACACTGAAGCTTTCTTT	CASSWDRNTEAFF
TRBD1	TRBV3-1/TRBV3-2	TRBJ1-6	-	TGTGCCAGCAGCCGGGAGATGACAGGGGGTAATTCACCCCTCCACTTT	CASSREMTGGNSPLHF
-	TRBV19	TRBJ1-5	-	TGTGCCAGTAGTCTCTCCCCCTATAGCAATCAGCCCCAGCATTTT	CASSLSPYSNQPQHF
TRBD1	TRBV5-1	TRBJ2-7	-	TGCGCCAGCAGCTTCGGGACAGGGAGAGGGGCCTACGAGCAGTACTTC	CASSFGTGRGAYEQYF
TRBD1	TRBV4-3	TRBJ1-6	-	TGCGCCAGCAGCCAAGGGCTGGACAGGGTAAATTCACCCCTCCACTTT	CASSQGLDRVNSPLHF
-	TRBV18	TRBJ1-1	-	TGTGCCAGCTCAGTAACAGGTGATAAAGCTTTCTTT	CASSVTGDKAFF
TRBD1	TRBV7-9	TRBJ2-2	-	TGTGCCAGCAGCTCGGACAGGGATAGGTTCTTTCTGTTTTTT	CASSSDRDRFFLFF
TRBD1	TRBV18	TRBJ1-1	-	TGTGCCAGCTCACCATTCGGGACAGGAAACACTGAAGCTTTCTTT	CASSPFGTGNTEAFF
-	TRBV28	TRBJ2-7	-	TGTGCCAGCAGTTTAGGGGCCTACGCGTACTTC	CASSLGAYAYF
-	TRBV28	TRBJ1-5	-	TGTGCCAGCACCCCGCAGGGTCGGTATCAGCCCCAGCATTTT	CASTPQGRYQPQHF
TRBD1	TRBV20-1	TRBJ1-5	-	TGCAGTGCTAGTCCAGGGGGCCACTATAGCAATCAGCCCCAGCATTTT	CSASPGGHYSNQPQHF
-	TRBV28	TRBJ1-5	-	TGTGCCAGCACTCTCCAGGGACATAGAAAAATTAATCAGCCCCAGCATTTT	CASTLQGHRKINQPQHF
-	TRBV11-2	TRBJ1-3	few	TGTGCCAGCAGCCCGGCCGGCGGATCCACCATATATTTT	CASSPAGGSTIYF
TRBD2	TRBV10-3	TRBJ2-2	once	TGTGCCATCAGTGAGGGGCCGTTGGCGGGAGGGAAAACCGGGGAGCTGTTTTTT	CAISEGPLAGGKTGELFF
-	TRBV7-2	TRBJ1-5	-	TGTGCCAGCAGCTTAGTGCGGGAGTACAATCAGCCCCAGCATTTT	CASSLVREYNQPQHF
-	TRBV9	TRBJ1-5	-	TGTGCCAGCAGCAAAGGCGGGCGCAGCAATCAGCCCCAGCATTTT	CASSKGGRSNQPQHF
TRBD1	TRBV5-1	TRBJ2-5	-	TGCGCCAGCAGCCCGGGACAGGCCGAAGAGACCCAGTACTTC	CASSPGQAEETQYF
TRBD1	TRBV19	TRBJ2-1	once	TGTGCCAGTAGCAGGACAGGGGACTCCTACAATGAGCAGTTCTTC	CASSRTGDSYNEQFF
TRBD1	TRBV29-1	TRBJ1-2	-	TGCAGCGTACAGGACAGGCTTCATGGCTACACCTTC	CSVQDRLHGYTF
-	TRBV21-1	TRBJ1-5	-	TGTGCTACAGGGGAGAGCAATCAGCCCCAGCATTTT	CATGESNQPQHF
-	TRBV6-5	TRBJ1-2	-	TGTGCCAGCACTTCGAGCCCCCTCTATGGCTACACCTTC	CASTSSPLYGYTF
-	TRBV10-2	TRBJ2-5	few	TGCGCCAGCAGTGTAACGACGGGCGGGGAGACCCAGTACTTC	CASSVTTGGETQYF
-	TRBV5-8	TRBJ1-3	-	TGTGCCAGCAGCTTGCGTAACTCTGGAAACACCATATATTTT	CASSLRNSGNTIYF
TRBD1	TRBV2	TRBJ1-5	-	TGTGCCAGCAGTGTGGGACAGTACAATCAGCCCCAGCATTTT	CASSVGQYNQPQHF
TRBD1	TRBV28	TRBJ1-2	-	TGTGCCAGCACCAAGGACAGGGGGCACTATGGCTACACCTTC	CASTKDRGHYGYTF
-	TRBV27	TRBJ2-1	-	TGTGCCAGCAGTTATCGTGGGCCCTCCTACAATGAGCAGTTCTTC	CASSYRGPSYNEQFF
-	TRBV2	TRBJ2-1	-	TGTGCCAGCAGTGGAGACAATGAGCAGTTCTTC	CASSGDNEQFF
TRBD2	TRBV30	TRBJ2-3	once	TGTGCCTGGAGTGTCAGCCTAGCGGGGGGCCCCGATACGCAGTATTTT	CAWSVSLAGGPDTQYF
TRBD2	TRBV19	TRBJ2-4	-	TGTGCCAGTAGTAGTGCTACTCGCGGGAGCTTCCAAAACATTCAGTACTTC	CASSSATRGSFQNIQYF